These T cell receptor beta chains were read from a single sample in a study of Ad26.COV2.S vaccination and SARS-CoV-2 variants. Profiled with immunoSEQ multiplex PCR; TCRdb holds only in-frame clones, not every one. The table shows about 250,000 clones, with around 87% occurring only once. Here the sequenced sample was peripheral blood, taken in a trial of Ad26.COV2.S vaccine versus placebo. These receptors originate from a person aged 18-65 years who received the Ad26.COV2.S COVID-19 vaccine or a placebo. CDR3s include the opening cysteine and the closing phenylalanine or tryptophan. Each record gives: D gene, V gene, J gene, clone size, CDR3 DNA, CDR3 protein. A D gene is named only where the DNA matches it firmly. The size of a clone is reported for some rows only, either as once, few or many, or as a class for expanded clones.

TRBD1	TRBV3-1/TRBV3-2	TRBJ1-2	NA	TGTGCCAGCAGTCCAGGACAGGGAGGTAACTATGGCTACACCTTC	CASSPGQGGNYGYTF
NA	TRBV4-1	TRBJ2-7	NA	TGCGCCAGCAGCCAAGCCGCCGGTACCTACGAGCAGTACTTC	CASSQAAGTYEQYF
NA	TRBV27	TRBJ2-3	once	TGTGCCAGCAGTAGATCAGGGGCCACAGATACGCAGTATTTT	CASSRSGATDTQYF
NA	TRBV6-2/TRBV6-3	TRBJ2-3	NA	TGTGCCAGCAGTTACTTGGGTCCCTCGGATACGCAGTATTTT	CASSYLGPSDTQYF
TRBD1	TRBV6-5	TRBJ2-7	NA	TGTGCCAGCAGTTACTCGATGTACAGGGGGTCTCACGAGCAGTACTTC	CASSYSMYRGSHEQYF
NA	TRBV27	TRBJ1-2	NA	TGTGCCAGCAGTTCATTGGCAGGGGCTTTAGGTGGCTACACCTTC	CASSSLAGALGGYTF
NA	TRBV4-1	TRBJ1-1	NA	TGCGCCAGCAGCCGAAGTTCCCGGCCGGGGGAGAACACTGAAGCTTTCTTT	CASSRSSRPGENTEAFF
NA	TRBV4-3	TRBJ2-2	NA	TGCGCCAGCAGCCAAGATATGGTGAACGGGGCCGGGGAGCTGTTTTTT	CASSQDMVNGAGELFF
TRBD1	TRBV19	TRBJ1-5	NA	TGTGCCAGTAAAACAGGGGCTCAGCCCCAGCATTTT	CASKTGAQPQHF
TRBD1	TRBV6-1	TRBJ1-2	once	TGTGCCAGCAGTGACGTCGGGGACAGGTTCTCTGGCTACACCTTC	CASSDVGDRFSGYTF
NA	TRBV6-5	TRBJ1-5	few	TGTGCCAGCAGCCCCTGGGACGGGGTTCGGCCCCAGCATTTT	CASSPWDGVRPQHF
NA	TRBV29-1	TRBJ2-7	NA	TGCAGCGTTGTTCCACAGGGACCGGGCGAGCAGTACTTC	CSVVPQGPGEQYF
TRBD1	TRBV27	TRBJ2-7	NA	TGTGCCAGCAGTAGGGGACAGGTCTCCTACGAGCAGTACTTC	CASSRGQVSYEQYF
NA	TRBV18	TRBJ1-3	NA	TGTGCCAGCTCACCACCGGGAGGCTCTGGAAACACCATATATTTT	CASSPPGGSGNTIYF
NA	TRBV16	TRBJ2-7	NA	TGTGCCAGCAGCCAGGGGTCCCAGCAGCAGTACTTC	CASSQGSQQQYF
NA	TRBV2	TRBJ2-1	NA	TGTGCCAGCAAAGAGGGGAGCAATGAGCAGTTCTTC	CASKEGSNEQFF
TRBD1	TRBV19	TRBJ1-1	NA	TGTGCCAGTAGTATAGATAGGACAGGGAGAGTGACTGAAGCTTTCTTT	CASSIDRTGRVTEAFF
NA	TRBV6-5	TRBJ2-7	NA	TGTGCCAGCAGTCAGCTTGAGGAGCAGTACTTC	CASSQLEEQYF
NA	TRBV18	TRBJ2-7	NA	TGTGCCAGCTCACCGACGTGGGACCTCAGGGACGAGCAGTACTTC	CASSPTWDLRDEQYF
NA	TRBV20-1	TRBJ1-2	NA	TGCAGTGCTAGTACAGGCCTAAGCTATGGCTACACCTTC	CSASTGLSYGYTF
NA	TRBV11-2	TRBJ2-7	NA	TGTGCCAGCAGCTTGGGCGGGGCCCTCTACGAGCAGTACTTC	CASSLGGALYEQYF
TRBD1	TRBV7-9	TRBJ2-7	NA	TGTGCCAGCAGCCACGGGACAGGAGCAACCTACGAGCAGTACTTC	CASSHGTGATYEQYF
NA	TRBV19	TRBJ2-7	NA	TGTGCCAGTAGTATAGAGGTACGGACAACCTACGAGCAGTACTTC	CASSIEVRTTYEQYF
TRBD1	TRBV6-6	TRBJ1-5	many	TGTGCCAGCAGTTACGGAGACAGGGGCAATCAGCCCCAGCATTTT	CASSYGDRGNQPQHF
NA	TRBV12-3/TRBV12-4	TRBJ1-1	NA	TGTGCCAGCAGTAAATTTGGCACTGAAGCTTTCTTT	CASSKFGTEAFF
TRBD1	TRBV19	TRBJ2-7	NA	TGTGCCAGTTGGTGGGGGGGACAGGGGAATAGCGAGCAGTACTTC	CASWWGGQGNSEQYF
TRBD1	TRBV2	TRBJ1-5	NA	TGTGCCAGCAGGACCGACAGGGGATATAGCAATCAGCCCCAGCATTTT	CASRTDRGYSNQPQHF
NA	TRBV6-5	TRBJ2-7	NA	TGTGCCAGCAGTTACTCCCCAGGGAAGTCCTACGAGCAGTACTTC	CASSYSPGKSYEQYF
NA	TRBV21-1	TRBJ1-1	NA	TGTGCCAGCAGCAAAGCCGGCACTGAAGCTTTCTTT	CASSKAGTEAFF
NA	TRBV5-4	TRBJ2-1	NA	TGTGCCAGCAGCTTGGGGGGCGGACCCTACAATGAGCAGTTCTTC	CASSLGGGPYNEQFF
NA	TRBV5-5	TRBJ1-1	few	TGTGCCAGCAGCTTGGCCCCCTCAGGTGAAGCTTTCTTT	CASSLAPSGEAFF
NA	TRBV27	TRBJ2-4	NA	TGTGCCAGCAGTTTAGTGGTCGGAAACATTCAGTACTTC	CASSLVVGNIQYF
NA	TRBV19	TRBJ1-1	few	TGTGCCAGTAAATCAGGGTGGGCCACTGAAGCTTTCTTT	CASKSGWATEAFF
TRBD1	TRBV6-5	TRBJ2-7	NA	TGTGCCAGCAGCCCCCGCACAGGGGGCGGTTACGAGCAGTACTTC	CASSPRTGGGYEQYF
NA	TRBV4-2	TRBJ2-7	NA	TGTGCCAGCAGCCAAGACGAAGGGGGCGAGCAGTACTTC	CASSQDEGGEQYF
TRBD1	TRBV3-1/TRBV3-2	TRBJ1-4	NA	TGTGCCAGCAGCCAAGGGGGGACAGGACGGGGTGAAAAACTGTTTTTT	CASSQGGTGRGEKLFF
TRBD1	TRBV29-1	TRBJ2-7	NA	TGCAGCGTTGGAAAGTTTGACAGGGGCGCCTTCTACGAGCAGTACTTC	CSVGKFDRGAFYEQYF
NA	TRBV10-1	TRBJ2-7	NA	TGCGCCAGCAGTGATGGGGGCGAGCAGTACTTC	CASSDGGEQYF
NA	TRBV2	TRBJ1-2	NA	TGTGCCAGCAGCGGTACCTGGGCTAACTATGGCTACACCTTC	CASSGTWANYGYTF
TRBD2	TRBV4-2	TRBJ2-1	NA	TGTGCCAGCAGCCAAGATAGTAGGCGACTAGCGGGCGGGATACCGCAGTTCTTC	CASSQDSRRLAGGIPQFF
TRBD2	TRBV7-8	TRBJ2-3	NA	TGTGCCAGCAGCCCCGGACTAGCGGGGGGGCTAGAGGCAGATACGCAGTATTTT	CASSPGLAGGLEADTQYF
TRBD1	TRBV6-5	TRBJ1-4	NA	TGTGCCAGCAGTCGCGGGGACAGAACTAATGAAAAACTGTTTTTT	CASSRGDRTNEKLFF
NA	TRBV18	TRBJ1-6	few	TGTGCCAGCTCACCACAGGTCGGGGGACCGAATTCACCCCTCCACTTT	CASSPQVGGPNSPLHF
NA	TRBV28	TRBJ2-1	NA	TGTGCCACTCAGAGGGGTCCCATTTACAATGAGCAGTTCTTC	CATQRGPIYNEQFF
TRBD1	TRBV6-5	TRBJ1-1	NA	TGTGCCAGCAGCTACGGACAGGGCTCTGAAGCTTTCTTT	CASSYGQGSEAFF
NA	TRBV5-1	TRBJ2-3	NA	TGCGCCAGTAGCGAAAAGCGGGCAGATACGCAGTATTTT	CASSEKRADTQYF
TRBD2	TRBV14	TRBJ2-2	NA	TGTGCCAGCAGCCAGCACCCGGGACTAGCGGGAGCCACAGGGCCGGTCGGGGAGCTGTTTTTT	CASSQHPGLAGATGPVGELFF
NA	TRBV27	TRBJ2-1	NA	TGTGCCAGCAGTTTAGGGGGGGGCCCCTCCTACAATGAGCAGTTCTTC	CASSLGGGPSYNEQFF
TRBD1	TRBV7-2	TRBJ1-6	NA	TGTGCCAGCAGCACCGGGACAGGGGGCGCTTCACCCCTCCACTTT	CASSTGTGGASPLHF
TRBD2	TRBV14	TRBJ2-1	NA	TGTGCCAGCAGCCGGACTAGCGGGAGGGCAATCGAGTTCTTC	CASSRTSGRAIEFF
NA	TRBV20-1	TRBJ2-1	NA	TGCAGTGCTAGGTCCGCGGTTGAGCAGTTCTTC	CSARSAVEQFF
NA	TRBV2	TRBJ2-7	NA	TGTGCCAGCAGTGCCCCGGGACGGTTGACGCGGGAGCAGTACTTC	CASSAPGRLTREQYF
TRBD1	TRBV10-2	TRBJ2-2	NA	TGCGCCAGCTTACTGGGTGCCGGGACAGGGATGGACGGGGAGCTGTTTTTT	CASLLGAGTGMDGELFF